The 17 T cell receptor beta chains presented below share a single source sample, sequenced in a study of T-cell reconstitution after alpha-beta-depleted transplantation in children. Preparation of the TCRbeta library was carried out with unique molecular identifiers. TCRdb re-analysed the PCR reads in MiXCR, keeping a single row per CDR3 protein. Of 200,000 or so distinct CDR3 sequences listed, about 8.7% are singletons. The sequences come from PBMCs, mostly from graft donor cells, collected 360 days after TCRalphabeta/CD19-depleted stem cell transplant. These receptors all stem from a male patient aged 2 to 10 who had a stem cell transplant for acute myeloid leukemia, so the T cells may come from the graft donor.

The chain links TRBV15 to TRBJ1-1, with TRBD1 as a possible D gene (5 bases). Germline V gene data show CDR1 as LNHNV and CDR2 as YYDKDF (reference sequence). The CDR3 totals 15 residues. Between the trimmed V and J ends, which lost 3 bases and 5 bases, there was a span of 16 bases. CDR3 residues: CATSSPQGWGTEAFF. CDR3 in DNA: TGTGCCACCAGCAGTCCCCAGGGTTGGGGGACTGAAGCTTTCTTT.

This clonotype was seen ten or more times. This chain links TRBV28 with TRBJ1-2; 7 bases map to TRBD1. Germline CDR1 MDHEN, CDR2 SYDVKM. The CDR3 extends over 15 amino acids. With V trimmed by 5 bases and J by 4 bases, 10 bases remained unmatched. The CDR3 spells CASSPPSGTVYGYTF. The CDR3 DNA reads TGTGCCAGCAGTCCCCCTAGCGGGACAGTCTATGGCTACACCTTC.

In this sample, this clonotype turned up many times. The rearrangement joins TRBV3-1 to TRBJ2-2, with D hard to call. The CDR3 spans 13 residues. Germline assignment: CDR1 LGHDT and CDR2 YNNKEL (reference sequence). Between the trimmed V and J ends, which lost 1 base and 6 bases, there was a span of 6 bases. The CDR3: CASSQGRSGELFF. CDR3 coding DNA: TGTGCCAGCAGCCAAGGTCGCTCCGGGGAGCTGTTTTTT.

This clonotype was seen ten or more times. The genes are TRBV29-1 and TRBJ2-4; 9 bases match TRBD1. Per the germline V gene, CDR1 is SQVTM and CDR2 is ANQGSEA. The CDR3 spans 14 residues. J was trimmed by 5 bases and V by 5 bases; bases with no gene match: 7. The chain's CDR3 is CSVPTGGRENIQYF. For the CDR3, the DNA is TGCAGCGTTCCTACAGGGGGCCGCGAAAACATTCAGTACTTC.

This CDR3 is CASSPQDVRVTYEQYF. The CDR3 bases are TGTGCCAGCAGCCCACAGGACGTGCGGGTGACCTACGAGCAGTACTTC. The genes are TRBV9 and TRBJ2-7, with D possibly called TRBD1 or TRBD2 (5 bases each). This CDR3 has 16 residues. V dropped 4 bases and J dropped 2 bases, with 19 bases sitting between them. Germline V gene sequence: CDR1 SGDLS, CDR2 YYNGEE.

This rearrangement joins TRBV7-2 to TRBJ2-7; D not resolved. The germline V and J ends were trimmed by 5 bases and 0 bases, with 11 bases remaining between them. CDR3 length equals 14 residues. Germline V gene lookup returns CDR1 SGHTA and CDR2 FQGNSA. CDR3 bases: TGTGCCAGCAGCCCCCGACGGAGCTCCTACGAGCAGTACGTC. Translated, it gives CASSPRRSSYEQYV.

The table lists this clonotype with a few counts. The gene calls are TRBV14 and TRBJ2-7; 9 bases fit TRBD2. V shed 0 bases and J 0 bases; nucleotides not matched to a gene: 12. This CDR3 is built from 19 residues. Per the germline V gene, CDR1 is SGHDN and CDR2 is FVKESK. CDR3 nucleotide sequence: TGTGCCAGCAGCCAAGATTGGGTGGTAAGCGGGGGGCCCTCCTACGAGCAGTACGTC. Translating gives CASSQDWVVSGGPSYEQYV.

This clonotype has more than one count but fewer than ten. The chain links TRBV6-5 to TRBJ2-3; either TRBD1 or TRBD2 may supply D (5 bases each). The length of the CDR3 is 13 residues. The germline gives CDR1 MNHEY, CDR2 SVGAGI. Trimming removed 4 bases from V and 0 bases from J, with 5 bases in between. This chain's CDR3 is CASSWDSTDTQYF. The CDR3 DNA reads TGTGCCAGCAGTTGGGACAGCACAGATACGCAGTATTTT.

This chain connects TRBV18 to TRBJ2-1; 10 bases line up with TRBD2. Unmatched junction bases numbered 9, after V lost 1 base and J lost 3 bases. From germline, CDR1 is KGHSH and CDR2 LQKENI. This CDR3 spans 18 amino acids. Here the CDR3 DNA reads TGTGCCAGCTCACCACGTAAGCGGGAGGGCCCCTACTACAATGAGCAGTTCTTC. It translates to CASSPRKREGPYYNEQFF.

The chain carries TRBV12-3 or TRBV12-4 and TRBJ2-1; TRBD2 is a possible D gene (5 bases). Trimming shortened V by 6 bases and J by 13 bases, and 13 bases separated the two germline ends. The CDR3 has 11 residues. CDR3 sequence reads: CASSLLDDQFF. The CDR3 bases are TGTGCCAGCAGCCTACTAGACGACCAGTTCTTC.

The chain combines TRBV12-3 or TRBV12-4 with TRBJ1-2; 8 nucleotides line up with TRBD1. This CDR3 contains 15 residues. The ends lost 3 bases at V and 2 bases at J; junction bases unmatched: 5. The CDR3 nucleotides read TGTGCCAGCAGTTTCGGGACAGGTTACAACTATGGCTACACCTTC. This translates into CASSFGTGYNYGYTF.

The rearrangement joins TRBV12-3 or TRBV12-4 to TRBJ2-2; no reliable D call. Trimming shortened V by 7 bases and J by 6 bases, and 18 bases separated the two germline ends. The CDR3 consists of 15 residues. CDR3: CASTIPYTASGELFF. The CDR3 DNA reads TGTGCCAGCACCATCCCTTATACAGCATCCGGGGAGCTGTTTTTT.

This clonotype has ten or more counts. The genes are TRBV21-1 and TRBJ2-3; the DNA was not used to check the table's D call, TRBD1. TRBV21-1 is marked as a pseudogene. CDR3 length equals 15 residues. The CDR3: CASRKGGSLKDTQYF. The CDR3 nucleotides are TGTGCCAGTCGTAAGGGCGGCAGCCTGAAAGATACGCAGTATTTT.

In this sample, this clonotype turned up many times. This sequence joins TRBV5-1 and TRBJ2-7; possible D gene TRBD1, 6 bases. Trimming took 1 base from V and 4 from J, leaving 12 bases between them. This CDR3 has 14 amino acids. CDR1 and CDR2 (germline): SGHRS, YFSETQ. Written as DNA, the CDR3 is TGCGCCAGCAGCTTGCCAGGGGCAGCTTACGAGCAGTACTTC. Its translation is CASSLPGAAYEQYF.

This clonotype was counted at least ten times. The genes are TRBV12-3 or TRBV12-4 and TRBJ2-7; D is possibly TRBD2 (5 bases). The CDR3 is 14 amino acids. V dropped 3 bases and J dropped 4 bases, with 13 bases sitting between them. The CDR3 DNA reads as TGTGCCAGCAGTTTTCTGCCGGTAGCGTACGAGCAGTACTTC. This sequence encodes CASSFLPVAYEQYF.

This clonotype was counted between two and nine times. The chain uses TRBV13 and TRBJ2-1; 7 nucleotides line up with TRBD1. CDR1 is PRHDT, CDR2 FYEKMQ, per germline (reference sequence). J lost 10 bases, V lost 4 bases, and 10 bases had no gene match. This CDR3 spans 14 amino acids. The CDR3 loop reads CASSSETGSPEQFF. DNA of the CDR3: TGTGCCAGCAGCTCAGAGACAGGGAGTCCCGAGCAGTTCTTC.

The chain recombines TRBV20-1 with TRBJ1-4; D is uncertain. Trimming removed 2 bases at V and 8 bases at J, with 18 bases between. In germline, CDR1 is DFQATT, CDR2 SNEGSKA (reference sequence). CDR3 size: 15 residues. Here the CDR3 reads CSARSPSAGDEKLFF. The CDR3 nucleotides read TGCAGTGCTAGATCCCCGTCGGCAGGTGACGAAAAACTGTTTTTT.